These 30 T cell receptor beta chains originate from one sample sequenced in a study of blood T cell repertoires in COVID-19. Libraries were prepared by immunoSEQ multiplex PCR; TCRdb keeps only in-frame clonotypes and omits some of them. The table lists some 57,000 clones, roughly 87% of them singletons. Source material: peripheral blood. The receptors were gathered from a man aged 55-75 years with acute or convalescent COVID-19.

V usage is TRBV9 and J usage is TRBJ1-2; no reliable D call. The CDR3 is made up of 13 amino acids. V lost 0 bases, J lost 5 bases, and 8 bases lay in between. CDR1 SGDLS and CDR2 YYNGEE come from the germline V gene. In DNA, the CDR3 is TGTGCCAGCAGCGTAGGACATGGTTATGGCTACACCTTC. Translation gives CASSVGHGYGYTF. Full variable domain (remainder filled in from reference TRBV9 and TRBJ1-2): DSGVTQTPKHLITATGQRVTLRCSPRSGDLSVYWYQQSLDQGLQFLIQYYNGEERAKGNILERFSAQQFPDLHSELNLSSLELGDSALYFCASSVGHGYGYTFGSGTRLTVV.

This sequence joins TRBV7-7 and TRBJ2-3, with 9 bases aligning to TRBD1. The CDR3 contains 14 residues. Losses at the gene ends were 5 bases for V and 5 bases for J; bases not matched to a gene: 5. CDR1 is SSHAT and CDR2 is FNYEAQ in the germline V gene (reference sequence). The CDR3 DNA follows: TGTGCCAGCAGCCCGACAGGGGGTCGAGATACGCAGTATTTT. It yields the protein CASSPTGGRDTQYF. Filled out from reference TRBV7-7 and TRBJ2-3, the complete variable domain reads GAGVSQSPRYKVTKRGQDVTLRCDPISSHATLYWYQQALGQGPEFLTYFNYEAQPDKSGLPSDRFSAERPEGSISTLTIQRTEQRDSAMYRCASSPTGGRDTQYFGPGTRLTVL.

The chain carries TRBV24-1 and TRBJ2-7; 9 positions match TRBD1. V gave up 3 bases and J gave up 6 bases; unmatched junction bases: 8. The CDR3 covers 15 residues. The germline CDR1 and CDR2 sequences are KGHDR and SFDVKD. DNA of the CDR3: TGTGCCACCAGTGATGATGGGGACAGGGTGGCCGAGCAGTACTTC. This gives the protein CATSDDGDRVAEQYF.

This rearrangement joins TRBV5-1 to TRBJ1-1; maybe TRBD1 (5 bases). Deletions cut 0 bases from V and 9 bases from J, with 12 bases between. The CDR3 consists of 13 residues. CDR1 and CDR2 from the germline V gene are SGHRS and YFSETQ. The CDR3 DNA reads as TGCGCCAGCAGCTTGGCAGGGCCTTCGAAAGCTTTCTTT. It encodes CASSLAGPSKAFF.

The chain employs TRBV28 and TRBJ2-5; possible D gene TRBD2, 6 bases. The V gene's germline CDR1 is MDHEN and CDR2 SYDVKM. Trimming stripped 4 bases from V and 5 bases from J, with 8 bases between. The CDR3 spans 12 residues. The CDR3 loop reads CASSYGGETQYF. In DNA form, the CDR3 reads TGTGCCAGCAGTTATGGAGGGGAGACCCAGTACTTC. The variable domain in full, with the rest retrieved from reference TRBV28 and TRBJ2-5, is DVKVTQSSRYLVKRTGEKVFLECVQDMDHENMFWYRQDPGLGLRLIYFSYDVKMKEKGDIPEGYSVSREKKERFSLILESASTNQTSMYLCASSYGGETQYFGPGTRLLVL.

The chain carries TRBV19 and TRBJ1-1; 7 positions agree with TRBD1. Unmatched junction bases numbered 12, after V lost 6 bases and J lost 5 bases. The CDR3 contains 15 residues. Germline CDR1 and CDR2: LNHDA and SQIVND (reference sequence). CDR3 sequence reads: CASSPIRTGGTEAFF. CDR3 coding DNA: TGTGCCAGTAGCCCGATTAGGACAGGAGGGACTGAAGCTTTCTTT.

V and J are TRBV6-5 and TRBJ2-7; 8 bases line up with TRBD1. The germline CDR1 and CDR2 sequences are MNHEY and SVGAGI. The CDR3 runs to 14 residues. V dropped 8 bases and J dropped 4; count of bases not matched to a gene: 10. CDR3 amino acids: CASESGQGAYEQYF. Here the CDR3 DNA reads TGTGCCAGCGAGAGCGGACAGGGTGCGTACGAGCAGTACTTC.

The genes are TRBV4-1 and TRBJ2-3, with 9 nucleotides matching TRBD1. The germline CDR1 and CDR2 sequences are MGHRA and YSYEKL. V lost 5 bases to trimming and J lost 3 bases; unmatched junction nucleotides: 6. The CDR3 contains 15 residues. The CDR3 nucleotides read TGCGCCAGCAGCTTGGGACAGGGCGAGACAGATACGCAGTATTTT. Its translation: CASSLGQGETDTQYF.

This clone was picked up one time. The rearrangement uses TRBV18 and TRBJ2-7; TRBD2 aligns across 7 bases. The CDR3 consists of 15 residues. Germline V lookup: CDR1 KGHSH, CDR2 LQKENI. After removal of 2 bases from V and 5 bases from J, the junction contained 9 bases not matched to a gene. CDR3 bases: TGTGCCAGCTCACCAGTGGGGGGGGTACCTGACGAGCAGTACTTC. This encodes CASSPVGGVPDEQYF.

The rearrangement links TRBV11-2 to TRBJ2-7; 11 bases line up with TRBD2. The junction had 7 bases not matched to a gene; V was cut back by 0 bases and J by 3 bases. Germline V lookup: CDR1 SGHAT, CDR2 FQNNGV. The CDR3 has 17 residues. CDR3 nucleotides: TGTGCCAGCAGCTTAGATAGCGGGGGGGCCGCGGGCTACGAGCAGTACTTC. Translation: CASSLDSGGAAGYEQYF.

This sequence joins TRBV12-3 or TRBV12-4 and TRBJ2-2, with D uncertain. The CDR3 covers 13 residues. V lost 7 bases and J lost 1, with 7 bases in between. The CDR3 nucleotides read TGTGCCAGCACCCCAGGGAACACCGGGGAGCTGTTTTTT. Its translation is CASTPGNTGELFF.

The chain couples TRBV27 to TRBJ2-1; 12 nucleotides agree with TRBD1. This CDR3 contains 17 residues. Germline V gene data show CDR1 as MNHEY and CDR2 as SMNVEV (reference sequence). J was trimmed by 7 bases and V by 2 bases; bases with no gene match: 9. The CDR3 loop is CASSLITGTGGRNEQFF. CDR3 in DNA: TGTGCCAGCAGTTTAATAACCGGGACAGGGGGCAGAAATGAGCAGTTCTTC.

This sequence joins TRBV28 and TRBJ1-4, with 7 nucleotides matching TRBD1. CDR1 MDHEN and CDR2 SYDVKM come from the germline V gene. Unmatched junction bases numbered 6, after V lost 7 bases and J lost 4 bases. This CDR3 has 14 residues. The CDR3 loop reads CASTSGQFNEKLFF. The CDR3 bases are TGTGCCAGCACTTCGGGACAGTTTAATGAAAAACTGTTTTTT.

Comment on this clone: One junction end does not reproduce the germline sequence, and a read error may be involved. The CDR3 DNA reads as TGTGCCAGCACCTTGGGGCAGGGTCCCTACAATGAGCAGTTCTTC. Translation gives CASTLGQGPYNEQFF. This chain connects TRBV5-5 to TRBJ2-1, with D perhaps matching TRBD1 (5 bases). CDR1 is SGHKS and CDR2 is YYEKEE in the germline V gene (reference sequence). The CDR3 has 15 residues. The whole variable domain, filled in from reference TRBV5-5 and TRBJ2-1, reads DAGVTQSPTHLIKTRGQQVTLRCSPISGHKSVSWYQQVLGQGPQFIFQYYEKEERGRGNFPDRFSARQFPNYSSELNVNALLLGDSALYLCASTLGQGPYNEQFFGPGTRLTVL.

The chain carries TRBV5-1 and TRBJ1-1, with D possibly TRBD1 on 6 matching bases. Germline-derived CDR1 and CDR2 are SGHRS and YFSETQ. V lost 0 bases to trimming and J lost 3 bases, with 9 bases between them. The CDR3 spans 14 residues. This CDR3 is CASSLAGADTEAFF. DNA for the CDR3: TGCGCCAGCAGCTTGGCAGGGGCGGACACTGAAGCTTTCTTT.

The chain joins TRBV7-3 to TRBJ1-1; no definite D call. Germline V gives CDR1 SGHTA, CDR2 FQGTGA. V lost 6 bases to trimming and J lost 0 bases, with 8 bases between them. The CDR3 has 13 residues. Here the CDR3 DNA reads TGTGCCAGCAGAGTTCACATGAACACTGAAGCTTTCTTT. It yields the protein CASRVHMNTEAFF.

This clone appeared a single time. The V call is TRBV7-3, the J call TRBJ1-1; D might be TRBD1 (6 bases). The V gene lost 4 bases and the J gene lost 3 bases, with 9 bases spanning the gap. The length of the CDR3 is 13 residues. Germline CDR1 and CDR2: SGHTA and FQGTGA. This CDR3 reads CASSSNRDTEAFF. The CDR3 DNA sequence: TGTGCCAGCAGCTCTAACAGGGACACTGAAGCTTTCTTT.

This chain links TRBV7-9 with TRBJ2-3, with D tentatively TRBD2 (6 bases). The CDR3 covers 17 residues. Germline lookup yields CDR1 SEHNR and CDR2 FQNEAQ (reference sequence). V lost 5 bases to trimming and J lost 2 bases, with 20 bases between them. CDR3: CASSPDGGVISTDTQYF. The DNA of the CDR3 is TGTGCCAGCAGCCCCGATGGCGGGGTGATATCCACAGATACGCAGTATTTT.

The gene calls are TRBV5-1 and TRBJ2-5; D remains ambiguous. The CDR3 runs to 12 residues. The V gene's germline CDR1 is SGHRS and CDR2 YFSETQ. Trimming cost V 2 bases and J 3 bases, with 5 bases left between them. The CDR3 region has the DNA TGCGCCAGCAGCTTAACAGAAGAGACCCAGTACTTC. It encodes CASSLTEETQYF.

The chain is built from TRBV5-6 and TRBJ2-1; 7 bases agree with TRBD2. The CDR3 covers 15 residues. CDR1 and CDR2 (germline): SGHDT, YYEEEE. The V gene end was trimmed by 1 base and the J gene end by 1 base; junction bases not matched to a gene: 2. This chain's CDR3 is CASSLFGGSYNEQFF. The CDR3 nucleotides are TGTGCCAGCAGCTTGTTCGGGGGGTCCTACAATGAGCAGTTCTTC.

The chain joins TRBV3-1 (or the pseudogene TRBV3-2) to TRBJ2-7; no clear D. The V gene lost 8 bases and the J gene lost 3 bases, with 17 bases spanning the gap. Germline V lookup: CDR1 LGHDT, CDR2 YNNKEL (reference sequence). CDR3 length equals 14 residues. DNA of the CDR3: TGTGCCAGCCCGGTGCTTCAACAGAACTACGAGCAGTACTTC. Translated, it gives CASPVLQQNYEQYF.

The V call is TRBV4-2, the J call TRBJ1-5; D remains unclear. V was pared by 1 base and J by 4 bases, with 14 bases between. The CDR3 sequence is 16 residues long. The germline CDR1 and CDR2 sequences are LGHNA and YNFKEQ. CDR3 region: CASSQGGLRRNQPQHF. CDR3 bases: TGTGCCAGCAGCCAAGGCGGACTTCGAAGGAATCAGCCCCAGCATTTT.

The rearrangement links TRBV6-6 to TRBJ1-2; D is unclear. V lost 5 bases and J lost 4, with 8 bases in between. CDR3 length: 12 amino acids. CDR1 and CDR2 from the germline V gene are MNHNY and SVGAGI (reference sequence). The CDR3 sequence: CASSAGVYGYTF. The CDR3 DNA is TGTGCCAGCAGTGCGGGTGTCTATGGCTACACCTTC.

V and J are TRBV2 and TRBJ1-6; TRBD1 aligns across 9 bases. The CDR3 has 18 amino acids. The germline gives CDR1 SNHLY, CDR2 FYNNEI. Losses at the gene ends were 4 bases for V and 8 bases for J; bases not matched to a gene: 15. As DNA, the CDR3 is TGTGCCAGCAGTGCTCCACCGGGACAGGGCTTCAGTGATTCACCCCTCCACTTT. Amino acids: CASSAPPGQGFSDSPLHF.

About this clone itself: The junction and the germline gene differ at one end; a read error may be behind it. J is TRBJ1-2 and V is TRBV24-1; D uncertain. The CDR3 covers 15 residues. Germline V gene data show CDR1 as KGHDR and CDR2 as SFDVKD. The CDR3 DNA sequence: TGTGCCGCCAGCCCCTCTGGGTCTGAGGGCTATGGCTACACCTTC. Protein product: CAASPSGSEGYGYTF.

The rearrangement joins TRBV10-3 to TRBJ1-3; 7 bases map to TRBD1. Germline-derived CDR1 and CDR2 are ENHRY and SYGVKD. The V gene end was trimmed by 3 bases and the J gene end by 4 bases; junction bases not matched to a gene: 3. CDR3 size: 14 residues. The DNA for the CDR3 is TGTGCCATCAGTGATGGGGACAGCGGAAACACCATATATTTT. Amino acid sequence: CAISDGDSGNTIYF.

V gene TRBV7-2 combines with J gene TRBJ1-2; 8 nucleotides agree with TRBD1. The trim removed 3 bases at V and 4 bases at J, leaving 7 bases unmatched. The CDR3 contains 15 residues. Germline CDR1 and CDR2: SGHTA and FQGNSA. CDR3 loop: CASSLATGVSYGYTF. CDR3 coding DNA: TGTGCCAGCAGCTTGGCGACAGGGGTTAGCTATGGCTACACCTTC.

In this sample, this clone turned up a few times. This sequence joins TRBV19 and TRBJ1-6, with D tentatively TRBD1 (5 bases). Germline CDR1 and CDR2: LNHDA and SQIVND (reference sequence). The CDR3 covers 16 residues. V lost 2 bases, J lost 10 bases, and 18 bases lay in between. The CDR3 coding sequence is TGTGCCAGTAGTATACTGGGGGGAGGGTCCAGATCACCCCTCCACTTT. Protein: CASSILGGGSRSPLHF.

Written as DNA, the CDR3 is TGTGCCAGCAGTTACCAACGGACTAGCGGGGCCAACGTGCAGTTCTTC. It yields the protein CASSYQRTSGANVQFF. The chain recombines TRBV6-5 with TRBJ2-1; 12 bases fit TRBD2. Trimming cost V 2 bases and J 12 bases; bases outside gene matches: 11. The CDR3 has 16 residues. CDR1 is MNHEY and CDR2 is SVGAGI in the germline V gene.

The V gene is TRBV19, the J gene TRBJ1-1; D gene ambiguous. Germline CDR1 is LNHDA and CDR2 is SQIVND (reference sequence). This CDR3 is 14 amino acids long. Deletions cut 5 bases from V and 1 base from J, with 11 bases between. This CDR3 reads CASSFRERNTEAFF. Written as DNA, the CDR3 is TGTGCCAGTAGTTTCAGAGAGCGGAACACTGAAGCTTTCTTT.